A selection of T cell receptor beta chains follows, all from one sample in a study of cytomegalovirus exposure and HLA in healthy donors. TCRdb's copy holds only in-frame clones and misses some; the assay was immunoSEQ multiplex PCR. The data contain 150,000 to 200,000 clones, approximately 82% of them singletons. The sequenced sample consisted of PBMCs. The receptors were gathered from a woman aged 25 to 39 in good health and CMV-seronegative. Both conserved end residues are part of each CDR3. Fields, in order: clone size, J gene, D gene, V gene, CDR3 protein, CDR3 DNA. The D gene is left open where the match is weak. Clone size, where shown, is once, few, many, or a class for clones that have expanded.

.,TRBJ2-4,TRBD1,TRBV7-9,CASSRTGENIQYF,TGTGCCAGCAGCCGGACAGGAGAAAACATTCAGTACTTC
.,TRBJ1-6,.,TRBV28,CASSLVSGKRISPLHF,TGTGCCAGCAGTTTAGTATCGGGGAAGAGAATTTCACCCCTCCACTTT
.,TRBJ2-7,TRBD1,TRBV25-1,CASSELVGTGNSYEQYF,TGTGCCAGCAGTGAATTAGTTGGGACAGGGAACTCCTACGAGCAGTACTTC
.,TRBJ2-7,.,TRBV27,CASSSQGPYEQYF,TGTGCCAGCAGTTCGCAGGGTCCTTACGAGCAGTACTTC
.,TRBJ2-1,.,TRBV11-2,CASSLVVWGAYNEQFF,TGTGCCAGCAGCTTAGTAGTGTGGGGCGCATACAATGAGCAGTTCTTC
.,TRBJ2-2,.,TRBV27,CASSFGGTALPGELFF,TGTGCCAGCAGTTTCGGAGGGACAGCCCTTCCCGGGGAGCTGTTTTTT
.,TRBJ2-1,.,TRBV27,CASSLLQGNEQFF,TGTGCCAGCAGTTTATTGCAGGGCAATGAGCAGTTCTTC
few,TRBJ1-3,TRBD1,TRBV7-8,CASSSQGAGNTIYF,TGTGCCAGCAGCTCACAGGGGGCTGGAAACACCATATATTTT
.,TRBJ2-7,.,TRBV2,CASRATGRASYEQYF,TGTGCCAGCAGGGCTACCGGCAGGGCCTCCTACGAGCAGTACTTC
.,TRBJ1-5,.,TRBV6-5,CASRGAEGQQPQHF,TGTGCCAGCAGGGGCGCAGAGGGTCAGCAGCCCCAGCATTTT
.,TRBJ2-7,.,TRBV18,CASSVGSSYEQYF,TGTGCCAGCTCGGTAGGGAGCTCCTACGAGCAGTACTTC
.,TRBJ1-2,.,TRBV27,CASSPDYGQHNGYTF,TGTGCCAGCAGCCCCGACTACGGACAGCACAATGGCTACACCTTC
.,TRBJ2-3,.,TRBV5-4,CASSFLGRSDTQYF,TGTGCCAGCAGCTTCCTGGGCAGGTCCGATACGCAGTATTTT
.,TRBJ1-1,.,TRBV6-1,CASGTGPGDEAFF,TGTGCCAGCGGCACGGGGCCGGGGGACGAAGCTTTCTTT
.,TRBJ2-3,.,TRBV7-9,CASSLGYRSRTDTQYF,TGTGCCAGCAGCTTAGGTTATCGGAGTCGCACAGATACGCAGTATTTT
.,TRBJ2-3,.,TRBV9,CASSVGVSTDTQYF,TGTGCCAGCAGCGTAGGAGTGAGCACAGATACGCAGTATTTT
.,TRBJ1-3,TRBD1,TRBV28,CASSSGQLSGNTIYF,TGTGCCAGCAGTTCGGGACAGCTCTCTGGAAACACCATATATTTT
few,TRBJ2-7,.,TRBV6-6,CASSYAGQRASYEQYF,TGTGCCAGCAGCTACGCGGGACAGCGTGCGTCCTACGAGCAGTACTTC
.,TRBJ2-5,TRBD1,TRBV7-2,CASSPGGAETQYF,TGTGCCAGCAGCCCAGGGGGCGCGGAGACCCAGTACTTC
.,TRBJ2-2,.,TRBV30,CAWSVRLASVGELFF,TGTGCCTGGAGTGTACGGCTAGCATCAGTCGGGGAGCTGTTTTTT
.,TRBJ1-5,.,TRBV6-5,CASSLEHGNQPQHF,TGTGCCAGCAGTTTGGAGCACGGCAATCAGCCCCAGCATTTT
.,TRBJ1-5,.,TRBV19,CASSIMRGSNQPQHF,TGTGCCAGTAGTATAATGAGGGGGAGCAATCAGCCCCAGCATTTT
.,TRBJ2-7,TRBD1,TRBV5-4,CASSLGTGGEQYF,TGTGCCAGCAGCTTGGGGACAGGGGGCGAGCAGTACTTC
.,TRBJ2-3,.,TRBV20-1,CSARFADTQYF,TGCAGTGCTAGATTTGCGGATACGCAGTATTTT
.,TRBJ1-1,.,TRBV19,CASSPFMNTEAFF,TGTGCCAGTAGTCCCTTTATGAACACTGAAGCTTTCTTT
.,TRBJ2-2,.,TRBV5-5,CASSLSPLNTGELFF,TGTGCCAGCAGCTTATCCCCTCTCAACACCGGGGAGCTGTTTTTT
.,TRBJ2-1,.,TRBV7-3,CASRGADILFF,TGTGCCAGCAGAGGGGCCGATATTCTGTTCTTC
.,TRBJ2-3,.,TRBV4-2,CASSPLLDGATDTQYF,TGTGCCAGCAGCCCCCTATTAGATGGGGCCACAGATACGCAGTATTTT
.,TRBJ2-1,TRBD1,TRBV7-6,CASSLAPETGGFYNEQFF,TGTGCCAGCAGCTTAGCGCCTGAGACAGGGGGCTTCTACAATGAGCAGTTCTTC
.,TRBJ2-4,.,TRBV20-1,CSAWRNIQYF,TGCAGTGCGTGGAGGAACATTCAGTACTTC
.,TRBJ2-7,.,TRBV7-8,CASSFSGGPYEQYF,TGTGCCAGCAGCTTCTCGGGGGGCCCTTACGAGCAGTACTTC